The 20 T cell receptor beta chains below all came from one sample that was sequenced in a study of blood T cells in healthy people across ages. Then a second PCR, running roughly 7 to 11 cycles, was carried out with a sample-barcoded 5' primer and a J-beta primer mix. TCRdb reprocessed the 5' RACE reads with MiXCR, giving one entry per CDR3 protein. The sample includes 1,300,000 or so distinct CDR3 sequences, approximately 59% of them seen just once. Sequencing was carried out using blood. These receptors originate from a man between 18 and 29 years old in good health.

This sequence joins TRBV29-1 and TRBJ1-2; D might be TRBD1 (5 bases). CDR3 length equals 15 residues. The germline gives CDR1 SQVTM, CDR2 ANQGSEA. Trimming pared 5 bases from V and 0 bases from J, leaving 16 bases between. In nucleotides, the CDR3 is TGCAGCGTTCTAGACAGCGTCTCGACTAACTATGGCTACACCTTC. Residues: CSVLDSVSTNYGYTF.

In this sample, this clonotype turned up a few times. The CDR3 spells CASSLSRVRVIETQYF. Here the CDR3 DNA reads TGTGCCAGCAGTTTATCGAGGGTGCGAGTTATAGAGACCCAGTACTTC. The chain has TRBV27 and TRBJ2-5; D is possibly TRBD2 (5 bases). This CDR3 comprises 16 residues. Trimming stripped 0 bases from V and 4 bases from J, with 15 bases between. The V gene's germline CDR1 is MNHEY and CDR2 SMNVEV (reference sequence).

The chain is built from TRBV4-1 and TRBJ2-7; D might be TRBD1 (6 bases). Between the trimmed V and J ends, which lost 2 bases and 3 bases, there was a span of 8 bases. Germline values: CDR1 MGHRA, CDR2 YSYEKL. The length of the CDR3 is 13 residues. The CDR3 bases are TGCGCCAGCAGCCAAAGGGACAACTACGAGCAGTACTTC. Its translation is CASSQRDNYEQYF.

The V and J genes are TRBV6-6 and TRBJ2-7, with 7 positions matching TRBD1. The CDR3 is 13 amino acids. Trimming took 6 bases from V and 2 from J; bases not matched to a gene: 4. Germline CDR1 is MNHNY and CDR2 is SVGAGI (reference sequence). The CDR3 sequence is CASSTGVAYEQYF. The DNA for the CDR3 is TGTGCCAGCAGCACAGGGGTCGCCTACGAGCAGTACTTC.

This clonotype was seen a handful of times. The V and J genes are TRBV6-2 or TRBV6-3 and TRBJ2-7, with 9 nucleotides matching TRBD2. Trimming at V came to 5 bases and at J to 0 bases, leaving 5 bases not matched to a gene. The CDR3 runs to 15 residues. The V gene's germline CDR1 is MNHEY and CDR2 SVGEGT. CDR3 amino acids: CASSHLAGISYEQYF. The CDR3 bases are TGTGCCAGCAGTCACCTAGCGGGGATCTCCTACGAGCAGTACTTC.

The CDR3 sequence: CASSPDRGVPYEQYF. CDR3 coding DNA: TGCGCCAGCAGTCCTGACAGGGGGGTCCCCTACGAGCAGTACTTC. This chain uses TRBV5-1 with TRBJ2-4; 9 bases align to TRBD1. The DNA end is a closer match to TRBJ2-7, so the J assignment may be wrong. There are 15 residues in the CDR3. Germline CDR1 and CDR2: SGHRS and YFSETQ.

The chain's CDR3 is CAISPAGQRINEQFF. CDR3 nucleotide sequence: TGTGCCATCAGCCCGGCGGGTCAACGAATAAATGAGCAGTTCTTC. The chain is built from TRBV10-3 and TRBJ2-1, with D perhaps TRBD2 (5 bases). Per the germline V gene, CDR1 is ENHRY and CDR2 is SYGVKD. V lost 6 bases to trimming and J lost 7 bases, with 19 bases between them. The CDR3 consists of 15 residues.

This chain connects TRBV6-1 to TRBJ1-3; 7 bases are shared with TRBD1. The CDR3 contains 15 residues. The junction had 5 bases not matched to a gene; V was cut back by 2 bases and J by 4 bases. From germline, CDR1 is MNHNS and CDR2 SASEGT. CDR3 sequence: CASSELRQGGNTIYF. In DNA form, the CDR3 reads TGTGCCAGCAGTGAACTGAGACAGGGAGGAAACACCATATATTTT.

CDR3 sequence reads: CASSFSQQPVDTEAFF. CDR3 in DNA: TGTGCCAGCAGCTTCAGTCAGCAACCCGTGGATACTGAAGCTTTCTTT. This chain links TRBV11-2 with TRBJ1-1; D unclear. V gave up 3 bases and J gave up 5 bases, with 19 bases separating them. The CDR3 sequence is 16 residues long. Germline V lookup: CDR1 SGHAT, CDR2 FQNNGV.

The rearrangement links TRBV27 to TRBJ2-7, with 9 bases lining up with TRBD1. Germline values: CDR1 MNHEY, CDR2 SMNVEV (reference sequence). The CDR3 is made up of 16 amino acids. Trimming took 6 bases from V and 2 from J; bases not matched to a gene: 11. As DNA, the CDR3 is TGTGCCAGCAGCCCCCGGACCGGGACAGGGACCTACGAGCAGTACTTC. Its translation is CASSPRTGTGTYEQYF.

The chain carries TRBV4-2 and TRBJ1-4; 7 nucleotides match TRBD1. The germline V gene encodes CDR1 LGHNA and CDR2 YNFKEQ. V dropped 0 bases and J dropped 5; count of bases not matched to a gene: 6. The CDR3 has 16 residues. The CDR3 DNA sequence: TGTGCCAGCAGCCAAGACCAGGGACAGACAAATGAAAAACTGTTTTTT. Its protein product is CASSQDQGQTNEKLFF.

This chain links TRBV20-1 with TRBJ2-3, with TRBD2 identical over 9 bases. This CDR3 comprises 15 residues. Germline values: CDR1 DFQATT, CDR2 SNEGSKA (reference sequence). V trimming: 2 bases; J trimming: 4 bases; junction bases outside the gene matches: 7. The CDR3 coding sequence is TGCAGTGCTAGATCTAAGGCGGGAGGGCCAGATACGCAGTATTTT. It specifies CSARSKAGGPDTQYF.

There are a few counts of this clonotype. This chain joins TRBV15 and TRBJ2-3; 7 nucleotides align to TRBD2. The CDR3 sequence is 16 residues long. V lost 7 bases, J lost 0 bases, and 10 bases stayed unmatched. Looked up from germline, CDR1 is LNHNV and CDR2 is YYDKDF (reference sequence). The CDR3, as DNA: TGTGCCACCACCTATCCCGGGACTACTAGCACAGATACGCAGTATTTT. This translates into CATTYPGTTSTDTQYF.

This CDR3 reads CASSQSNYEQFF. The CDR3 bases are TGTGCCAGCAGCCAGAGTAACTATGAGCAGTTCTTC. This rearrangement joins TRBV7-2 to TRBJ2-1; no clear D gene. With 5 bases removed from V and 8 bases from J, the gap between germline ends came to 10 bases. CDR3 length: 12 amino acids. Germline values: CDR1 SGHTA, CDR2 FQGNSA.

The rearrangement joins TRBV25-1 to TRBJ2-3, with D perhaps matching TRBD2 (5 bases). Trimming pared 7 bases from V and 5 bases from J, leaving 10 bases between. This CDR3 contains 12 residues. The germline CDR1 and CDR2 sequences are MGHDK and SYGVNS. The chain's CDR3 is CASMRAGDTQYF. CDR3 bases: TGTGCCAGCATGAGGGCCGGAGATACGCAGTATTTT.

This chain uses TRBV2 with TRBJ2-3; no clear D gene. The CDR3 is 17 residues long. Germline V gene sequence: CDR1 SNHLY, CDR2 FYNNEI. Trimming took off 6 bases at V and 0 bases at J, with 19 bases between the two ends. This chain's CDR3 is CASRSFLLSSSTDTQYF. CDR3 sequence (DNA): TGTGCCAGCAGAAGCTTTTTGCTTTCCTCTAGCACAGATACGCAGTATTTT.

This clonotype was detected only a few times. CDR3 region: CASSLREMYTGELFF. The CDR3, as DNA: TGTGCCAGCAGCCTTAGAGAGATGTACACCGGGGAGCTGTTTTTT. V is TRBV6-6 and J is TRBJ2-2; no definite D call. Germline assignment: CDR1 MNHNY and CDR2 SVGAGI (reference sequence). Trimming cost V 6 bases and J 3 bases, with 14 bases left between them. The CDR3 covers 15 residues.

This chain links TRBV4-1 with TRBJ2-2; 12 bases map to TRBD2. V shed 4 bases and J 4 bases; nucleotides not matched to a gene: 7. Germline loops: CDR1 MGHRA, CDR2 YSYEKL. The CDR3 loop spans 17 amino acids. For the CDR3, the DNA is TGCGCCAGCAGCCTCACCGGGACTAGCGGGCTCACCGGGGAGCTGTTTTTT. Its protein product is CASSLTGTSGLTGELFF.

This clonotype was counted only a few times. This chain connects TRBV4-2 to TRBJ1-1; 7 nucleotides agree with TRBD1. Per the germline V gene, CDR1 is LGHNA and CDR2 is YNFKEQ. Trimming removed 1 base from V and 3 bases from J; junction bases left unmatched: 2. CDR3 length equals 14 residues. Here the CDR3 reads CASSQVDRDTEAFF. CDR3 nucleotide sequence: TGTGCCAGCAGCCAAGTCGACAGGGACACTGAAGCTTTCTTT.

The gene calls are TRBV7-8 and TRBJ1-2; weak D call: TRBD1 (5 bases). Germline CDR1 is SGHVS and CDR2 is FQNEAQ. V lost 6 bases and J lost 4, with 18 bases in between. CDR3 length equals 15 residues. CDR3 protein: CASSLTRDRFYGYTF. The CDR3 DNA reads as TGTGCCAGCAGTTTAACTCGGGACCGCTTCTATGGCTACACCTTC.